These 29 T cell receptor beta chains came from one sample sequenced in a study of intratumoral heterogeneity in liver cancer. The assay was immunoSEQ multiplex PCR, and TCRdb's table has in-frame clones only and misses some. Seen here are several thousand clones, approximately 60% observed once, and the top ten hold more than 11%. The hepatocellular carcinoma nodule was sampled at distinct, geographically separated regions. Sequenced here: tumor tissue, sampled before any cancer treatment. The receptors originated from a man in his 70s with hepatocellular carcinoma.

V gene TRBV27 combines with J gene TRBJ2-2; D is ambiguous. The CDR3 spans 11 residues. CDR1 and CDR2 (germline): MNHEY, SMNVEV (reference sequence). Deletions cut 4 bases from V and 6 bases from J, with 3 bases between. CDR3 DNA sequence: TGTGCCAGCAGTTCGGCCGGGGAGCTGTTTTTT. Encoded protein: CASSSAGELFF.

This clone was recorded many times. The chain uses TRBV7-9 and TRBJ2-7; 9 positions match TRBD1. Looked up from germline, CDR1 is SEHNR and CDR2 is FQNEAQ (reference sequence). This CDR3 region has 15 residues. Unmatched junction bases numbered 5, after V lost 5 bases and J lost 0 bases. DNA of the CDR3: TGTGCCAGCAGCCTGACAGGGGGGAGCTCCTACGAGCAGTACTTC. It translates to CASSLTGGSSYEQYF.

This clone is labeled as medium-sized. The gene calls are TRBV29-1 and TRBJ1-1; D not certain. CDR1 and CDR2 (germline): SQVTM, ANQGSEA. The CDR3 sequence is 11 residues long. V lost 8 bases, J lost 5 bases, and 12 bases lay in between. CDR3 sequence (DNA): TGCAGCTCTAAATTTGGGACTGAAGCTTTCTTT. This sequence encodes CSSKFGTEAFF. Full variable domain (missing parts from reference TRBV29-1 and TRBJ1-1): SAVISQKPSRDICQRGTSLTIQCQVDSQVTMMFWYRQQPGQSLTLIATANQGSEATYESGFVIDKFPISRPNLTFSTLTVSNMSPEDSSIYLCSSKFGTEAFFGQGTRLTVV.

The chain employs TRBV7-9 and TRBJ1-3; no definite D call. Germline V CDR1 and CDR2: SEHNR, FQNEAQ (reference sequence). The V gene lost 3 bases and the J gene lost 0 bases, with 6 bases spanning the gap. CDR3 length: 14 residues. The CDR3 loop reads CASSFVSSGNTIYF. The CDR3 nucleotides are TGTGCCAGCAGCTTCGTGAGCTCTGGAAACACCATATATTTT.

With regard to this clone: Other DNA sequences of this sample code for an identical CDR3. The V gene is TRBV4-3, the J gene TRBJ2-3; 9 nucleotides align to TRBD2. V gave up 1 base and J gave up 2 bases; unmatched junction bases: 1. This CDR3 spans 15 amino acids. Germline loops: CDR1 LGHNA, CDR2 YSLEER. As DNA, the CDR3 is TGCGCCAGCAGCCAAGGCGGGGGGGCCACAGATACGCAGTATTTT. This sequence encodes CASSQGGGATDTQYF.

By proportion, this clone is medium-sized. V gene TRBV19 combines with J gene TRBJ2-3; 9 bases map to TRBD2. Losses at the gene ends were 3 bases for V and 2 bases for J; bases not matched to a gene: 6. Germline V gives CDR1 LNHDA, CDR2 SQIVND (reference sequence). The CDR3 is 16 residues long. CDR3 in DNA: TGTGCCAGTAGTATGCCTTCTAGCGGGGCCACAGATACGCAGTATTTT. Encoded protein: CASSMPSSGATDTQYF.

J is TRBJ2-1 and V is TRBV7-8; 11 bases align to TRBD2. Germline lookup yields CDR1 SGHVS and CDR2 FQNEAQ. The length of the CDR3 is 15 residues. V lost 3 bases and J lost 3; bases outside the gene matches: 1. The CDR3 loop is CASSFGTSGYNEQFF. CDR3 nucleotides: TGTGCCAGCAGCTTCGGGACTAGCGGCTACAATGAGCAGTTCTTC. Variable domain in full (rest from reference TRBV7-8 and TRBJ2-1): GAGVSQSPRYKVAKRGQDVALRCDPISGHVSLFWYQQALGQGPEFLTYFQNEAQLDKSGLPSDRFFAERPEGSVSTLKIQRTQQEDSAVYLCASSFGTSGYNEQFFGPGTRLTVL.

This rearrangement joins TRBV19 to TRBJ2-7; D is uncertain. The length of the CDR3 is 11 residues. From germline, CDR1 is LNHDA and CDR2 SQIVND (reference sequence). V lost 5 bases and J 3 bases, leaving 5 bases between the germline ends. CDR3 nucleotide sequence: TGTGCCAGTAGTTACAACTACGAGCAGTACTTC. Protein: CASSYNYEQYF.

This clone was recorded a few times. This chain links TRBV14 with TRBJ1-1; TRBD1 might be the D (6 bases). The CDR3 contains 13 residues. Trimming removed 7 bases at V and 1 base at J, with 10 bases between. Germline V lookup: CDR1 SGHDN, CDR2 FVKESK. CDR3 in DNA: TGTGCCAGCACGAGGACAGCGAACACTGAAGCTTTCTTT. Residues: CASTRTANTEAFF.

The chain links TRBV2 to TRBJ1-3; D ambiguous. Germline V gene lookup returns CDR1 SNHLY and CDR2 FYNNEI. V was trimmed by 4 bases and J by 0 bases, leaving 7 bases between them. This CDR3 is built from 14 residues. The CDR3 sequence: CASSGAVSGNTIYF. The CDR3 DNA is TGTGCCAGCAGTGGGGCAGTCTCTGGAAACACCATATATTTT.

The DNA of the CDR3 is TGTGCCAGCAGCCCCCAGGGTAGCTCCTACGAGCAGTACTTC. This gives the protein CASSPQGSSYEQYF. This chain joins TRBV6-2 or TRBV6-3 and TRBJ2-7, with D possibly matching TRBD1 (5 bases). This CDR3 has 14 amino acids. V gave up 6 bases and J gave up 0 bases, with 12 bases separating them. Germline V gives CDR1 MNHEY, CDR2 SVGEGT.

This clone has just a few counts. At the DNA level, this CDR3 is encoded by other sequences in the same sample as well. The rearrangement joins TRBV5-1 to TRBJ1-2, with D tentatively TRBD1 (6 bases). Trimming left V 4 bases short and J 0 bases short, with 10 bases between. Germline-derived CDR1 and CDR2 are SGHRS and YFSETQ. CDR3 length: 14 amino acids. The CDR3 DNA is TGCGCCAGCAGCAAAGGGGGAGCTAACTATGGCTACACCTTC. Translation gives CASSKGGANYGYTF.

V usage is TRBV27 and J usage is TRBJ1-2, with a possible D match to TRBD1 (5 bases). Deletions cut 6 bases from V and 7 bases from J, with 12 bases between. The CDR3 sequence is 12 residues long. CDR1 and CDR2 (germline): MNHEY, SMNVEV (reference sequence). The CDR3 bases are TGTGCCAGCAGCCAGGGCGGACGTGGCTACACCTTC. Encoded protein: CASSQGGRGYTF.

The chain recombines TRBV7-2 with TRBJ1-2; no clear D gene. The CDR3 consists of 16 residues. Looked up from germline, CDR1 is SGHTA and CDR2 is FQGNSA. Trimming took 5 bases from V and 4 from J, leaving 20 bases between them. The CDR3 nucleotides are TGTGCCAGCAGCGCTCCCCACAGAGACGGAACCTATGGCTACACCTTC. Translation gives CASSAPHRDGTYGYTF.

This rearrangement joins TRBV6-1 to TRBJ1-2; D is possibly TRBD1 (5 bases). Germline V gives CDR1 MNHNS, CDR2 SASEGT. This CDR3 spans 15 amino acids. Trimming cost V 3 bases and J 4 bases, with 15 bases left between them. The CDR3 DNA is TGTGCCAGCAGTGAGGCCGTATTTGGGGGCTATGGCTACACCTTC. It yields the protein CASSEAVFGGYGYTF.

This clone appeared a few times. This sequence joins TRBV9 and TRBJ2-3, with 14 positions matching TRBD2. The CDR3 extends over 16 amino acids. Germline loops: CDR1 SGDLS, CDR2 YYNGEE. The junction had 8 bases not matched to a gene; V was cut back by 4 bases and J by 7 bases. The CDR3 nucleotides read TGTGCCAGCAGCTCCCGGACTAGCGGGGGGATTTATACGCAGTATTTT. Translated, it gives CASSSRTSGGIYTQYF.

This sequence joins TRBV30 and TRBJ2-3; D may be TRBD2 (7 bases). V was clipped by 0 bases and J by 2 bases, with 18 bases between them. Germline CDR1 reads GTSNPN; CDR2 reads SVGIG (reference sequence). This CDR3 has 17 amino acids. The CDR3 loop is CAWSVPAGGRFTDTQYF. For the CDR3, the DNA is TGTGCCTGGAGTGTACCGGCCGGGGGGCGCTTCACAGATACGCAGTATTTT.

This chain joins TRBV19 and TRBJ1-2; 10 bases agree with TRBD1. CDR3 length: 14 amino acids. Germline-derived CDR1 and CDR2 are LNHDA and SQIVND (reference sequence). Trimming removed 6 bases from V and 7 bases from J; junction bases left unmatched: 8. This chain's CDR3 is CASRRQGARAGYTF. The CDR3 coding sequence is TGTGCCAGTAGGAGACAGGGGGCGCGAGCTGGCTACACCTTC. The variable domain in full, completed from reference TRBV19 and TRBJ1-2, reads DGGITQSPKYLFRKEGQNVTLSCEQNLNHDAMYWYRQDPGQGLRLIYYSQIVNDFQKGDIAEGYSVSREKKESFPLTVTSAQKNPTAFYLCASRRQGARAGYTFGSGTRLTVV.

CDR3 residues: CASSDPGGKNYGYTF. CDR3 coding DNA: TGTGCCAGCAGCGACCCCGGGGGCAAGAACTATGGCTACACCTTC. The rearrangement links TRBV5-6 to TRBJ1-2, with a possible D match to TRBD1 (6 bases). Germline V lookup: CDR1 SGHDT, CDR2 YYEEEE. The CDR3 runs to 15 residues. Trimming left V 4 bases short and J 2 bases short, with 15 bases between.

Judged by abundance, this clone is large. The chain links TRBV28 to TRBJ1-3; D may be TRBD1 (6 bases). Trimming left V 6 bases short and J 0 bases short, with 9 bases between. The CDR3 spans 14 residues. The V gene's germline CDR1 is MDHEN and CDR2 SYDVKM. The CDR3 DNA sequence: TGTGCCAGCAGCCAGGGGTTCTCTGGAAACACCATATATTTT. Encoded protein: CASSQGFSGNTIYF.

The V call is TRBV6-1, the J call TRBJ2-7; possible D gene TRBD1, 5 bases. This CDR3 contains 13 residues. Between the trimmed V and J ends, which lost 0 bases and 6 bases, there was a span of 9 bases. Germline CDR1 is MNHNS and CDR2 is SASEGT. The CDR3 region is CASSEASGIEQYV. In nucleotides, the CDR3 is TGTGCCAGCAGTGAAGCATCAGGGATCGAGCAGTACGTC.

CDR3 amino acids: CASSAGTSGWETQYF. The CDR3 region has the DNA TGTGCCAGCAGCGCCGGGACTAGCGGGTGGGAGACCCAGTACTTC. The V call is TRBV5-6, the J call TRBJ2-5; TRBD2 aligns across 12 bases. Germline trimming cut 4 bases from V and 5 bases from J; bases unmatched to any gene: 6. CDR1 is SGHDT and CDR2 is YYEEEE in the germline V gene. CDR3 length: 15 residues.

The chain couples TRBV5-1 to TRBJ2-7; a weak D match, TRBD1 (6 bases). V dropped 6 bases and J dropped 2 bases, with 18 bases sitting between them. Germline V gives CDR1 SGHRS, CDR2 YFSETQ. This CDR3 spans 15 amino acids. CDR3 sequence (DNA): TGCGCCAGCACTTTAACCGGACAGCGAGCCTACGAGCAGTACTTC. Translating gives CASTLTGQRAYEQYF.

The chain's CDR3 is CASSPQGAGANVLTF. The CDR3 nucleotides are TGCGCCAGCAGCCCTCAGGGCGCCGGGGCCAACGTCCTGACTTTC. The chain employs TRBV5-1 and TRBJ2-6, with D tentatively TRBD1 (5 bases). Between the trimmed V and J ends, which lost 4 bases and 4 bases, there was a span of 12 bases. Germline CDR1 is SGHRS and CDR2 is YFSETQ. This CDR3 is 15 amino acids long.

The CDR3: CASSLPTVLNEKLFF. The CDR3, as DNA: TGTGCCAGCAGCCTACCGACAGTCTTAAATGAAAAACTGTTTTTT. The chain combines TRBV7-9 with TRBJ1-4; tentative D call: TRBD1 (5 bases). Germline V gene lookup returns CDR1 SEHNR and CDR2 FQNEAQ (reference sequence). Trimming left V 5 bases short and J 5 bases short, with 15 bases between. The CDR3 has 15 amino acids. Full variable domain (remainder filled in from reference TRBV7-9 and TRBJ1-4): DTGVSQNPRHKITKRGQNVTFRCDPISEHNRLYWYRQTLGQGPEFLTYFQNEAQLEKSRLLSDRFSAERPKGSFSTLEIQRTEQGDSAMYLCASSLPTVLNEKLFFGSGTQLSVL.

By frequency in the sample, this clone is medium-sized. The gene calls are TRBV25-1 and TRBJ2-7, with a weak D call TRBD1 (5 bases). Trimming removed 6 bases from V and 1 base from J, with 7 bases in between. There are 12 residues in the CDR3. Germline V CDR1 and CDR2: MGHDK, SYGVNS. The CDR3 sequence is CASRTGSYEQYF. The CDR3 nucleotides are TGTGCCAGCAGAACAGGTTCCTACGAGCAGTACTTC.

The chain employs TRBV18 and TRBJ2-5; no firm D call. Germline V lookup: CDR1 KGHSH, CDR2 LQKENI. The CDR3 runs to 13 residues. The V and J ends lost 3 bases and 2 bases respectively, with 7 bases between them. Here the CDR3 reads CASSPKGQETQYF. Here the CDR3 DNA reads TGTGCCAGCTCACCTAAAGGACAAGAGACCCAGTACTTC.

By frequency in the sample, this clone is medium-sized (0.01 to 0.1%). This sequence joins TRBV9 and TRBJ1-3; no definite D call. Germline V CDR1 and CDR2: SGDLS, YYNGEE. V lost 4 bases and J lost 1, with 18 bases in between. This CDR3 is built from 17 residues. This CDR3 reads CASSPTDGAWSGNTIYF. Here the CDR3 DNA reads TGTGCCAGCAGCCCCACGGACGGCGCTTGGTCTGGAAACACCATATATTTT.

This rearrangement joins TRBV29-1 to TRBJ1-1, with D perhaps TRBD1 (6 bases). Germline assignment: CDR1 SQVTM and CDR2 ANQGSEA. V was pared by 5 bases and J by 3 bases, with 13 bases between. The CDR3 spans 13 residues. The CDR3 is CSVNRARDTEAFF. The CDR3 nucleotides read TGCAGCGTTAACAGGGCCCGGGACACTGAAGCTTTCTTT.